The 2 T cell receptor beta chains listed next were all sequenced from one sample in a study of blood T cell repertoires in COVID-19. The protocol was immunoSEQ multiplex PCR, while the TCRdb copy is restricted to in-frame clones and leaves out a portion. The sample lists some 120,000 clones, about nine tenths occurring once. Specimen: peripheral blood. The receptors were gathered from a human donor with active COVID-19. The donor label of this sample is uncertain.

The chain couples TRBV9 to TRBJ2-3; D is undetermined. Germline V lookup: CDR1 SGDLS, CDR2 YYNGEE. This CDR3 contains 13 residues. V lost 0 bases and J lost 4, with 6 bases in between. The CDR3: CASSVAGPDTQYF. For the CDR3, the DNA is TGTGCCAGCAGCGTAGCGGGTCCAGATACGCAGTATTTT.

The rearrangement joins TRBV6-6 to TRBJ2-5, with D tentatively TRBD1 (6 bases). CDR3 length: 14 amino acids. Germline V gene data show CDR1 as MNHNY and CDR2 as SVGAGI (reference sequence). V lost 2 bases and J 3 bases, leaving 10 bases between the germline ends. The CDR3 bases are TGTGCCAGCAGTTACACGAGACAGGAAGAGACCCAGTACTTC. Its translation: CASSYTRQEETQYF.